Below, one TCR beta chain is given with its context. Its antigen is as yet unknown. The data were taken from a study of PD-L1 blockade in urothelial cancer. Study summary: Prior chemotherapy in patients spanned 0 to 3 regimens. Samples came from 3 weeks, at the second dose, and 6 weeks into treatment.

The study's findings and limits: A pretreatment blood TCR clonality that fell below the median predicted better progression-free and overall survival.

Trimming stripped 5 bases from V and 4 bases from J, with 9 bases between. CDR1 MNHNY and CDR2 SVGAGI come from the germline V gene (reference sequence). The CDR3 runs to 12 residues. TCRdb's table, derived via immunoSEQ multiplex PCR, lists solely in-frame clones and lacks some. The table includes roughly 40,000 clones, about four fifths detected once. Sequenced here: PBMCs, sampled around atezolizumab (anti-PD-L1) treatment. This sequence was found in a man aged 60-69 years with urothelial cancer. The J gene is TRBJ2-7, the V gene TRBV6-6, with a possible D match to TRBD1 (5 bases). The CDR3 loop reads CASSTDSYEQYF. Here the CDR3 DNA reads TGTGCCAGCAGTACCGACAGTTACGAGCAGTACTTC.